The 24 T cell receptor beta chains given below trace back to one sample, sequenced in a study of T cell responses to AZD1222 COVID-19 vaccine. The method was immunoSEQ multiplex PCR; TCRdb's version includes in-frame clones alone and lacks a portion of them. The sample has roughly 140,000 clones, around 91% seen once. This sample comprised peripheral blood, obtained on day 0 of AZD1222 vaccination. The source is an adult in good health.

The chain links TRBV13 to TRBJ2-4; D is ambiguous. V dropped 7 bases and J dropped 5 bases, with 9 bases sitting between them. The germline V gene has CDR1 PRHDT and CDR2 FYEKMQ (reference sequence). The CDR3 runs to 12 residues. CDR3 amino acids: CASTVGQNIQYF. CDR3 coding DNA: TGTGCCAGCACAGTCGGGCAAAACATTCAGTACTTC.

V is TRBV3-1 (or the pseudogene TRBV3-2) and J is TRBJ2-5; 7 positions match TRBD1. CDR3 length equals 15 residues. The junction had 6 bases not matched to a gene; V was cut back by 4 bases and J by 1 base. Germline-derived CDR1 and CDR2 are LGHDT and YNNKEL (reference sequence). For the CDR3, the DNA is TGTGCCAGCAGCCGAGGGACAGCCATCCAAGAGACCCAGTACTTC. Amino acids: CASSRGTAIQETQYF.

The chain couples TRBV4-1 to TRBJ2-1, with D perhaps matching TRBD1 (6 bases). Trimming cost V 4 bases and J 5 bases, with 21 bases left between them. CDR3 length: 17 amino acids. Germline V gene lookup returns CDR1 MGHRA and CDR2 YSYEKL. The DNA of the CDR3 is TGCGCCAGCAGCCCGGTGGGGGCGGGCCTCAAAAACAATGAGCAGTTCTTC. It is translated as CASSPVGAGLKNNEQFF.

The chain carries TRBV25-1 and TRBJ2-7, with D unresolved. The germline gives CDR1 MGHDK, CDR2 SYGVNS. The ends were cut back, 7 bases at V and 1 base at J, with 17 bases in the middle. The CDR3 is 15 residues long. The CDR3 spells CASTPKPGVSYEQYF. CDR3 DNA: TGTGCCAGCACTCCTAAACCAGGAGTGTCCTACGAGCAGTACTTC.

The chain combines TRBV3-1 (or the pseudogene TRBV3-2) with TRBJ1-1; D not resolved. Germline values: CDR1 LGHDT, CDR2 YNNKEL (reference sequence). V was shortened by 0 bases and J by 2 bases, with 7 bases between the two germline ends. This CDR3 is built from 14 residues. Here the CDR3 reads CASSQEAGNTEAFF. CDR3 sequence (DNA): TGTGCCAGCAGCCAAGAAGCAGGAAACACTGAAGCTTTCTTT.

This CDR3 is CAIRGEGFYYEQYF. The CDR3 DNA sequence: TGTGCCATCAGAGGTGAGGGATTCTACTACGAGCAGTACTTC. The chain joins TRBV10-3 to TRBJ2-7; tentatively, D is TRBD2 (5 bases). CDR1 is ENHRY and CDR2 is SYGVKD in the germline V gene. The length of the CDR3 is 14 residues. Deletions cut 6 bases from V and 3 bases from J, with 15 bases between.

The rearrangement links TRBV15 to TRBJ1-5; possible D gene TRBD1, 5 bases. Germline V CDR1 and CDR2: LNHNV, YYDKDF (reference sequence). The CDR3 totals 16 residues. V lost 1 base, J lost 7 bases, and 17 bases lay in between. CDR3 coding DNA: TGTGCCACCAGCAGAGGATCGGGACTTGGGAAACAGCCCCAGCATTTT. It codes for CATSRGSGLGKQPQHF.

In DNA, the CDR3 is TGTGCCAGCTCACTGAGTACAGCGAACACCGGGGAGCTGTTTTTT. This codes for CASSLSTANTGELFF. V usage is TRBV18 and J usage is TRBJ2-2; no definite D call. V shed 4 bases and J shed 0 bases, with 9 bases lying between them. The CDR3 consists of 15 residues. The germline V gene has CDR1 KGHSH and CDR2 LQKENI.

In nucleotides, the CDR3 is TGCAGCGTTGAGACCCGTGGGACTCCTGGCTACACCTTC. Residues: CSVETRGTPGYTF. The chain recombines TRBV29-1 with TRBJ1-2; perhaps TRBD1 as D (5 bases). Germline CDR1 reads SQVTM; CDR2 reads ANQGSEA. The CDR3 spans 13 residues. V shed 3 bases and J shed 7 bases, with 15 bases lying between them.

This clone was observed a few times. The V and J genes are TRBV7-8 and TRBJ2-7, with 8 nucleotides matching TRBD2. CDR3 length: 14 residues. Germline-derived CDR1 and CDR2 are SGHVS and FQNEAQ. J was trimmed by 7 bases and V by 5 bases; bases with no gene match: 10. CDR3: CASSTTRGGREQYF. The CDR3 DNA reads TGTGCCAGCAGCACGACACGCGGGGGGAGGGAGCAGTACTTC.

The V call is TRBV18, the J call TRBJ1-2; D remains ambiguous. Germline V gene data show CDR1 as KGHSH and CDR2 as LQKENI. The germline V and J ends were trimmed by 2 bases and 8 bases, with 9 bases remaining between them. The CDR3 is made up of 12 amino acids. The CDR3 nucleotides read TGTGCCAGCTCACCAGAACTCGGCGGCTACACCTTC. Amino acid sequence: CASSPELGGYTF. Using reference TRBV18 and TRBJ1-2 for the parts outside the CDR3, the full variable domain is NAGVMQNPRHLVRRRGQEARLRCSPMKGHSHVYWYRQLPEEGLKFMVYLQKENIIDESGMPKERFSAEFPKEGPSILRIQQVVRGDSAAYFCASSPELGGYTFGSGTRLTVV.

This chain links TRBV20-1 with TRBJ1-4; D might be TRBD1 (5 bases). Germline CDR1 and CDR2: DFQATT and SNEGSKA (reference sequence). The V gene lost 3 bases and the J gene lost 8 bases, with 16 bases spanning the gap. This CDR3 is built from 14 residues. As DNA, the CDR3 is TGCAGTGCTAGTTCCGGGACTACTGCCGAAAAACTGTTTTTT. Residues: CSASSGTTAEKLFF.

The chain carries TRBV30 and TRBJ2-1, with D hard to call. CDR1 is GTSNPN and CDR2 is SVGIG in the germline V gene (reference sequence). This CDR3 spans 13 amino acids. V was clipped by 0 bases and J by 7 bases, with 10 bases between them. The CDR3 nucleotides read TGTGCCTGGAGTGTCTCCAGATTTAATGAGCAGTTCTTC. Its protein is CAWSVSRFNEQFF.

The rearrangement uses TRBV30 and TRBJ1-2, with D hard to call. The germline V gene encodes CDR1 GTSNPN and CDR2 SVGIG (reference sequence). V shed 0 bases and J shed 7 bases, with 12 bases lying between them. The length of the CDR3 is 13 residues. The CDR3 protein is CAWSVRLLSGYTF. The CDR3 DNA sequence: TGTGCCTGGAGTGTACGGTTACTTAGTGGCTACACCTTC. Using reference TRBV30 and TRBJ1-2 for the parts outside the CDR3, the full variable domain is SQTIHQWPATLVQPVGSPLSLECTVEGTSNPNLYWYRQAAGRGLQLLFYSVGIGQISSEVPQNLSASRPQDRQFILSSKKLLLSDSGFYLCAWSVRLLSGYTFGSGTRLTVV.

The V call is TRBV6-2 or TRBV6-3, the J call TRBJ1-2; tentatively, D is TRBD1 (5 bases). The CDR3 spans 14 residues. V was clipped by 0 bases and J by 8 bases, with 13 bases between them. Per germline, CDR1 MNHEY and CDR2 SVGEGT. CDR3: CASSYSGGTIGYTF. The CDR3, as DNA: TGTGCCAGCAGTTACTCGGGCGGGACTATCGGCTACACCTTC.

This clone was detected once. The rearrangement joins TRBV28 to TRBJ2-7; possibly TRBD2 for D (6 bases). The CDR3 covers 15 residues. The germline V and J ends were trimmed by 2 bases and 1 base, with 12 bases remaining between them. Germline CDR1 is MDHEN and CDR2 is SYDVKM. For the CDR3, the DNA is TGTGCCAGCAGTTTAGGAGGGGCGGATTCCTACGAGCAGTACTTC. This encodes CASSLGGADSYEQYF.

CDR3 sequence reads: CASSFLAGDPYNEQFF. In nucleotides, the CDR3 is TGTGCCAGCAGTTTTTTAGCGGGAGACCCCTACAATGAGCAGTTCTTC. This chain uses TRBV27 with TRBJ2-1; 9 bases line up with TRBD2. In germline, CDR1 is MNHEY, CDR2 SMNVEV (reference sequence). CDR3 size: 16 residues. J gave up 2 bases and V 3 bases, and 5 bases lay outside the gene matches.

The chain's CDR3 is CASSQSAGAGTQYF. The CDR3, as DNA: TGCGCCAGCAGCCAGTCCGCAGGGGCCGGGACGCAGTATTTT. V usage is TRBV4-1 and J usage is TRBJ2-3; D possibly corresponds to TRBD1 (6 bases). The germline gives CDR1 MGHRA, CDR2 YSYEKL. Trimming removed 3 bases at V and 9 bases at J, with 16 bases between. This CDR3 has 14 residues.

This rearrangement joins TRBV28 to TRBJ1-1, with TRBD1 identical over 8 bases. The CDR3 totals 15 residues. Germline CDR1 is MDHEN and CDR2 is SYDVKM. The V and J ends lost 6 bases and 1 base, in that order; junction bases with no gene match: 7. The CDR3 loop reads CASRPSDRGNTEAFF. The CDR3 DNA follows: TGTGCCAGCAGACCATCCGACAGGGGGAACACTGAAGCTTTCTTT.

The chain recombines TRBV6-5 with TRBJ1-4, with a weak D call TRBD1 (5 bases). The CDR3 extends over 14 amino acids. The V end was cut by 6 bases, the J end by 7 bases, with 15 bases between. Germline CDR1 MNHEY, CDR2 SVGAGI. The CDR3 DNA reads TGTGCCAGCAGGAGGGTCAGGGACGGTGAAAAACTGTTTTTT. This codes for CASRRVRDGEKLFF.

In DNA, the CDR3 is TGTGCCACCAGTGATTTCCCAGGAAAATCTGCCCGAAGACAAGAGACCCAGTACTTC. Protein: CATSDFPGKSARRQETQYF. This rearrangement joins TRBV24-1 to TRBJ2-5; D unclear. The V and J ends lost 1 base and 2 bases respectively, with 22 bases between them. Germline V gene data show CDR1 as KGHDR and CDR2 as SFDVKD. The CDR3 consists of 19 residues.

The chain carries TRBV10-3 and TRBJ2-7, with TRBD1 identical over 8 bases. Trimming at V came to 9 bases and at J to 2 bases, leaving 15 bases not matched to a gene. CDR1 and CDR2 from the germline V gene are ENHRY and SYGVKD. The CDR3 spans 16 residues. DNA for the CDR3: TGTGCCATACGATCCATTGCCGGACAGGGCCCCTACGAGCAGTACTTC. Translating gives CAIRSIAGQGPYEQYF.

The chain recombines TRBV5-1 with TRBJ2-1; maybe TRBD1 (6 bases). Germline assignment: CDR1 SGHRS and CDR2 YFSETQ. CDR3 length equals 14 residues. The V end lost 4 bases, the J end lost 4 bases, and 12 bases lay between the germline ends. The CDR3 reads CASSTGQYYNEQFF. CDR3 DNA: TGCGCCAGCAGCACCGGACAGTATTACAATGAGCAGTTCTTC.

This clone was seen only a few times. CDR3 nucleotides: TGTGCCAGCAGCGTATTAGGAGGGGGACTTGAGCAGTTCTTC. Protein sequence: CASSVLGGGLEQFF. The chain links TRBV9 to TRBJ2-1; D possibly uses TRBD1 or TRBD2 (6 bases each). V lost 1 base, J lost 9 bases, and 14 bases lay in between. CDR1 SGDLS and CDR2 YYNGEE come from the germline V gene. The CDR3 contains 14 residues.